This TCR beta chain was sequenced during a study of T cell repertoires in cytomegalovirus infection. Germline V gene lookup returns CDR1 KGHDR and CDR2 SFDVKD. The CDR3 spans 18 residues. The ends lost 2 bases at V and 5 bases at J; junction bases unmatched: 11. TCRdb recomputed calls from the reads with MiXCR, one row per CDR3 protein. The table lists roughly 310,000 distinct CDR3 sequences, 25% to 30% of them singletons, with 20% in the top ten. This clonotype was seen more than once but under ten times. Antigen specificity is unknown. This clonotype originated in a human donor in good health (CMV status not recorded). Some clones in this sample may be carry-over from other donors' samples. This chain connects TRBV24-1 to TRBJ2-2, with TRBD1 identical over 9 bases. This material consisted of cultured PBMCs, taken from culture after CMV antigen stimulation. In DNA, the CDR3 is TGTGCCACCAGTGATTCCTCTCCGGGACAGGGTTGGACCGGGGAGCTGTTTTTT. Amino acids: CATSDSSPGQGWTGELFF.